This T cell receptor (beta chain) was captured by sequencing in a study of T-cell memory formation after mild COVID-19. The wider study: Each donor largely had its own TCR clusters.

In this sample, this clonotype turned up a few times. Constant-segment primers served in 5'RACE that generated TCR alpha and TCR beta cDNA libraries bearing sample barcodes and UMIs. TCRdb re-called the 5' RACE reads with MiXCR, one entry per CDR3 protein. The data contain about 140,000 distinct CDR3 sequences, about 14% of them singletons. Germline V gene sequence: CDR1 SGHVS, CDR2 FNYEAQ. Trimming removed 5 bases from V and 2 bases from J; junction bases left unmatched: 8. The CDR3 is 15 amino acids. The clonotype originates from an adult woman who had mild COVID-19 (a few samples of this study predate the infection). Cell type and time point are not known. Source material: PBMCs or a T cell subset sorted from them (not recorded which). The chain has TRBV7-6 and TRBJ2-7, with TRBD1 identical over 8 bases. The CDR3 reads CASSPGQGGTYEQYF. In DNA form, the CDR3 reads TGTGCCAGCAGCCCCGGACAGGGCGGAACCTACGAGCAGTACTTC. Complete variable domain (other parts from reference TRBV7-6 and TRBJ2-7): GAGVSQSPRYKVTKRGQDVALRCDPISGHVSLYWYRQALGQGPEFLTYFNYEAQQDKSGLPNDRFSAERPEGSISTLTIQRTEQRDSAMYRCASSPGQGGTYEQYFGPGTRLTVT.